The entry below gives a single T cell receptor (beta chain) sequence along with its context. No antigen is known for it. The sample is drawn from a study of T cells in localized non-small cell lung cancer. Study outcomes and limitations: Adjacent lung was found to contain a median about 60 of the top 100 tumor clones.

TCRdb keeps only in-frame clones here, not all; method: immunoSEQ multiplex PCR. The table lists 35,000 to 45,000 clones, 88% of them singletons. The CDR3 length is 14 residues. Germline CDR1 reads LGHNA; CDR2 reads YSLEER. Trimming took 3 bases from V and 1 from J, leaving 6 bases between them. The TCR comes from an older female donor with stage I squamous cell lung carcinoma. The gene calls are TRBV4-3 and TRBJ1-4, with D hard to call. Sequencing used peripheral blood, obtained before any cancer treatment. The DNA of the CDR3 is TGCGCCAGCAGCCAGGGGAAAACTAATGAAAAACTGTTTTTT. Residues: CASSQGKTNEKLFF.